A single sample is the source of the 32 T cell receptor beta chains below, sequenced in a study of cytomegalovirus exposure and HLA in healthy donors. Amplification used 60 Vbeta primers and 13 Jbeta primers. The protocol was immunoSEQ multiplex PCR, while the TCRdb copy is restricted to in-frame clones and leaves out a portion. This table holds approximately 120,000 clones, roughly 77% found once. The sample consisted of PBMCs. The receptors shown here come from a man in his late teens or twenties in good health and CMV-seronegative.

This chain connects TRBV5-1 to TRBJ1-1, with 9 bases fitting TRBD1. This CDR3 has 15 residues. Germline CDR1 SGHRS, CDR2 YFSETQ. V shed 3 bases and J 6 bases; nucleotides not matched to a gene: 9. CDR3 sequence (DNA): TGCGCCAGCAGCTCTTCCCGGGACAGGGCAGCTGAAGCTTTCTTT. Protein product: CASSSSRDRAAEAFF.

The rearrangement uses TRBV5-1 and TRBJ2-1, with 9 bases identical to TRBD2. The germline gives CDR1 SGHRS, CDR2 YFSETQ. V dropped 1 base and J dropped 1; count of bases not matched to a gene: 3. This CDR3 contains 16 residues. As DNA, the CDR3 is TGCGCCAGCAGCTTGATTAGCGGGAGTTCCTACAATGAGCAGTTCTTC. It yields the protein CASSLISGSSYNEQFF.

The gene calls are TRBV15 and TRBJ2-6, with a tentative D call TRBD1 (6 bases). Germline loops: CDR1 LNHNV, CDR2 YYDKDF (reference sequence). Trimming removed 5 bases at V and 0 bases at J, with 8 bases between. The CDR3 runs to 15 residues. CDR3 protein: CATSRQDSGANVLTF. In DNA, the CDR3 is TGTGCCACCAGCCGACAGGACTCTGGGGCCAACGTCCTGACTTTC.

This clone occurred once. This sequence joins TRBV9 and TRBJ1-2; maybe TRBD1 (5 bases). Germline V gene data show CDR1 as SGDLS and CDR2 as YYNGEE. Trimming cost V 1 base and J 3 bases, with 19 bases left between them. CDR3 length equals 17 residues. CDR3 DNA sequence: TGTGCCAGCAGCGTATCCCTGGGCGGCGACAGTCACTATGGCTACACCTTC. Translating gives CASSVSLGGDSHYGYTF.

The chain links TRBV19 to TRBJ2-3; D unresolved. CDR3 length equals 14 residues. V dropped 10 bases and J dropped 0 bases, with 14 bases sitting between them. In germline, CDR1 is LNHDA, CDR2 SQIVND (reference sequence). The CDR3 sequence is CATSIQSSTDTQYF. The CDR3 DNA reads as TGTGCCACCTCAATACAGAGTAGCACAGATACGCAGTATTTT. The full variable domain, its missing parts supplied by reference TRBV19 and TRBJ2-3, is DGGITQSPKYLFRKEGQNVTLSCEQNLNHDAMYWYRQDPGQGLRLIYYSQIVNDFQKGDIAEGYSVSREKKESFPLTVTSAQKNPTAFYLCATSIQSSTDTQYFGPGTRLTVL.

With regard to this clone: Its ends do not fully match the called genes, so a read error is possible. V usage is TRBV7-9 and J usage is TRBJ1-5, with 7 bases identical to TRBD1. Germline V gene lookup returns CDR1 SEHNR and CDR2 FQNEAQ (reference sequence). CDR3 size: 13 residues. In DNA form, the CDR3 reads TGTTCCAGCAGCCTAACAGGGGATCAGCCCCAGCATTTT. Translated: CSSSLTGDQPQHF.

The chain has TRBV7-9 and TRBJ2-5; D gene uncertain. CDR3 length: 14 amino acids. Germline-derived CDR1 and CDR2 are SEHNR and FQNEAQ (reference sequence). Trimming took 0 bases from V and 5 from J, leaving 10 bases between them. The CDR3 DNA is TGTGCCAGCAGCTTAGCGGCCCCTCAGGAGACCCAGTACTTC. Protein: CASSLAAPQETQYF.

J is TRBJ2-3 and V is TRBV7-9, with D perhaps TRBD2 (7 bases). V was pared by 6 bases and J by 0 bases, with 10 bases between. This CDR3 comprises 14 residues. From germline, CDR1 is SEHNR and CDR2 FQNEAQ (reference sequence). The CDR3 DNA follows: TGTGCCAGCAGGACGGGGGGCAGCACAGATACGCAGTATTTT. Protein: CASRTGGSTDTQYF.

The chain employs TRBV7-9 and TRBJ1-6; D unresolved. Germline CDR1 SEHNR, CDR2 FQNEAQ (reference sequence). There are 15 residues in the CDR3. Between the trimmed V and J ends, which lost 2 bases and 5 bases, there was a span of 10 bases. The CDR3 sequence: CASSLLAFDNSPLHF. In nucleotides, the CDR3 is TGTGCCAGCAGCTTATTGGCCTTCGATAATTCACCCCTCCACTTT.

The gene calls are TRBV4-2 and TRBJ2-7; TRBD1 matches 8 bases. The V gene end was trimmed by 0 bases and the J gene end by 4 bases; junction bases not matched to a gene: 5. Germline CDR1 and CDR2: LGHNA and YNFKEQ. This CDR3 comprises 15 residues. The CDR3 is CASSQDSRGRYEQYF. CDR3 bases: TGTGCCAGCAGCCAAGATTCCAGGGGGCGATACGAGCAGTACTTC.

This chain connects TRBV5-6 to TRBJ2-1; TRBD2 agrees at 8 bases. The V segment lost 6 bases and the J segment 2 bases; nucleotides outside the gene matches: 10. This CDR3 has 16 amino acids. CDR1 and CDR2 from the germline V gene are SGHDT and YYEEEE. The DNA for the CDR3 is TGTGCCAGCATCCGGAGGCCAGCGGGGGCCTACAATGAGCAGTTCTTC. Its translation is CASIRRPAGAYNEQFF.

The chain carries TRBV19 and TRBJ2-7; maybe TRBD1 (6 bases). Trimming removed 9 bases from V and 1 base from J, with 10 bases in between. The CDR3 extends over 12 amino acids. In germline, CDR1 is LNHDA, CDR2 SQIVND (reference sequence). CDR3 region: CASRDTSYEQYF. CDR3 DNA sequence: TGTGCCAGCCGGGACACTTCCTACGAGCAGTACTTC.

This clone was picked up a small number of times. J is TRBJ2-1 and V is TRBV9, with 12 bases that match TRBD2. The CDR3 contains 14 residues. Per germline, CDR1 SGDLS and CDR2 YYNGEE. V dropped 4 bases and J dropped 10; count of bases not matched to a gene: 6. CDR3 region: CASSFGLAGWEQFF. CDR3 in DNA: TGTGCCAGCAGCTTCGGACTAGCGGGGTGGGAGCAGTTCTTC.

This clone was counted a single time. The chain recombines TRBV6-5 with TRBJ1-2, with 7 positions matching TRBD1. The CDR3 runs 16 residues. The junction had 11 bases not matched to a gene; V was cut back by 0 bases and J by 7 bases. Per germline, CDR1 MNHEY and CDR2 SVGAGI. The CDR3 DNA reads as TGTGCCAGCAGTTACTCGAGGACAGGAGTTGTATCTGGCTACACCTTC. Amino acid sequence: CASSYSRTGVVSGYTF.

This CDR3 is CTSPWDRGHYEQYF. CDR3 sequence (DNA): TGCACCAGCCCCTGGGACAGGGGACACTACGAGCAGTACTTC. V is TRBV1 and J is TRBJ2-7; the D call in the table, TRBD1, was not verified against the DNA. TRBV1 represents a pseudogene. There are 14 residues in the CDR3.

The J gene is TRBJ2-1, the V gene TRBV5-6; maybe TRBD2 (7 bases). Germline lookup yields CDR1 SGHDT and CDR2 YYEEEE. There are 16 residues in the CDR3. The V end lost 4 bases, the J end lost 2 bases, and 16 bases lay between the germline ends. DNA for the CDR3: TGTGCCAGCAGCCTGGGGGGGCAGGGCCCCTACAATGAGCAGTTCTTC. Encoded protein: CASSLGGQGPYNEQFF.

This clone was detected only once. The rearrangement uses TRBV6-1 and TRBJ1-1, with D maybe TRBD1 (5 bases). The germline gives CDR1 MNHNS, CDR2 SASEGT. Trimming pared 5 bases from V and 1 base from J, leaving 11 bases between. The CDR3 loop spans 14 amino acids. The CDR3 loop reads CASSRQTENTEAFF. CDR3 nucleotides: TGTGCCAGCAGTAGACAGACAGAGAACACTGAAGCTTTCTTT.

The J gene is TRBJ2-1, the V gene TRBV7-9, with 13 bases lining up with TRBD2. J was trimmed by 7 bases and V by 1 base; bases with no gene match: 4. Germline V gene data show CDR1 as SEHNR and CDR2 as FQNEAQ (reference sequence). The CDR3 length is 16 residues. This chain's CDR3 is CASSLEGLAGRNEQFF. Here the CDR3 DNA reads TGTGCCAGCAGCTTAGAGGGACTAGCGGGGAGGAATGAGCAGTTCTTC. Together with reference TRBV7-9 and TRBJ2-1, the CDR3 gives the full variable domain: DTGVSQNPRHKITKRGQNVTFRCDPISEHNRLYWYRQTLGQGPEFLTYFQNEAQLEKSRLLSDRFSAERPKGSFSTLEIQRTEQGDSAMYLCASSLEGLAGRNEQFFGPGTRLTVL.

This chain links TRBV7-9 with TRBJ2-3; 9 bases are shared with TRBD2. The V and J ends lost 3 bases and 3 bases, in that order; junction bases with no gene match: 13. CDR3 length: 18 residues. Germline values: CDR1 SEHNR, CDR2 FQNEAQ (reference sequence). CDR3 region: CASSFGFRRGGLTDTQYF. In nucleotides, the CDR3 is TGTGCCAGCAGCTTCGGGTTTCGGCGGGGGGGCCTTACAGATACGCAGTATTTT.

The V gene is TRBV27, the J gene TRBJ2-3; TRBD1 aligns across 9 bases. CDR3 length: 15 residues. CDR1 is MNHEY and CDR2 is SMNVEV in the germline V gene (reference sequence). V dropped 3 bases and J dropped 5; count of bases not matched to a gene: 6. In DNA, the CDR3 is TGTGCCAGCAGTTTCCAGACAGGGGGGCTAGATACGCAGTATTTT. Its protein product is CASSFQTGGLDTQYF.

The J gene is TRBJ2-7, the V gene TRBV7-9; perhaps TRBD1 as D (5 bases). CDR3 size: 15 residues. The V end lost 4 bases, the J end lost 5 bases, and 18 bases lay between the germline ends. Germline CDR1 is SEHNR and CDR2 is FQNEAQ (reference sequence). DNA for the CDR3: TGTGCCAGCAGCTCACCCGGCAGGGTAGGAAACGAGCAGTACTTC. Its protein is CASSSPGRVGNEQYF.

The chain uses TRBV4-1 and TRBJ2-3, with 8 bases fitting TRBD2. Germline V gene sequence: CDR1 MGHRA, CDR2 YSYEKL. CDR3 length: 15 residues. V lost 6 bases and J lost 4; bases outside the gene matches: 9. The DNA for the CDR3 is TGCGCCAGCAGTCCCGCCGGGGGGGCCCCAGATACGCAGTATTTT. Translation gives CASSPAGGAPDTQYF.

A single count supports this clone. The CDR3 is CASGGQLNTEAFF. The CDR3 nucleotides are TGTGCCAGTGGGGGACAGCTGAACACTGAAGCTTTCTTT. This chain uses TRBV19 with TRBJ1-1, with 7 bases identical to TRBD1. The CDR3 is 13 amino acids. Trimming took 8 bases from V and 0 from J; bases not matched to a gene: 3. Germline V CDR1 and CDR2: LNHDA, SQIVND (reference sequence). Full variable domain (remainder filled in from reference TRBV19 and TRBJ1-1): DGGITQSPKYLFRKEGQNVTLSCEQNLNHDAMYWYRQDPGQGLRLIYYSQIVNDFQKGDIAEGYSVSREKKESFPLTVTSAQKNPTAFYLCASGGQLNTEAFFGQGTRLTVV.

This sequence joins TRBV5-4 and TRBJ2-2; TRBD1 might be the D (7 bases). This CDR3 contains 15 residues. Trimming took off 1 base at V and 3 bases at J, with 10 bases between the two ends. Per germline, CDR1 SGHNT and CDR2 YYREEE (reference sequence). The CDR3 DNA follows: TGTGCCAGCAGCTTGCAGGGGGGATACACCGGGGAGCTGTTTTTT. Amino acid sequence: CASSLQGGYTGELFF. Based on the CDR3 plus reference TRBV5-4 and TRBJ2-2, the full variable domain is ETGVTQSPTHLIKTRGQQVTLRCSSQSGHNTVSWYQQALGQGPQFIFQYYREEENGRGNFPPRFSGLQFPNYSSELNVNALELDDSALYLCASSLQGGYTGELFFGEGSRLTVL.

The chain has TRBV29-1 and TRBJ2-1; the match to TRBD1 covers 8 bases. V lost 1 base and J lost 14; bases outside the gene matches: 13. The germline V gene has CDR1 SQVTM and CDR2 ANQGSEA. This CDR3 is 14 amino acids long. As DNA, the CDR3 is TGCAGCGTTGAAGCCTCTCCTCCAGGGGGCATTGAGTTCTTC. Its translation is CSVEASPPGGIEFF.

The rearrangement uses TRBV7-9 and TRBJ1-1, with no clear D. The V gene's germline CDR1 is SEHNR and CDR2 FQNEAQ (reference sequence). Trimming shortened V by 3 bases and J by 4 bases, and 9 bases separated the two germline ends. CDR3 length: 13 residues. CDR3 DNA sequence: TGTGCCAGCAGCTTGGATACGGGCACTGAAGCTTTCTTT. Translation gives CASSLDTGTEAFF.

CDR3: CASSQIGQGPSYEQYF. DNA of the CDR3: TGTGCCAGCAGCCAAATCGGCCAGGGGCCATCCTACGAGCAGTACTTC. J is TRBJ2-7 and V is TRBV21-1; the table calls TRBD1, which could not be checked here. TRBV21-1 is a pseudogene segment. The CDR3 has 16 residues.

The genes are TRBV19 and TRBJ1-5; 8 bases are shared with TRBD1. This CDR3 has 15 residues. The V gene end was trimmed by 7 bases and the J gene end by 2 bases; junction bases not matched to a gene: 7. CDR1 and CDR2 from the germline V gene are LNHDA and SQIVND (reference sequence). The CDR3 DNA reads as TGTGCCAGTACCCGGACAGGGAGTGGCAATCAGCCCCAGCATTTT. Translating it yields CASTRTGSGNQPQHF. The complete variable domain, with remaining parts taken from reference TRBV19 and TRBJ1-5, reads DGGITQSPKYLFRKEGQNVTLSCEQNLNHDAMYWYRQDPGQGLRLIYYSQIVNDFQKGDIAEGYSVSREKKESFPLTVTSAQKNPTAFYLCASTRTGSGNQPQHFGDGTRLSIL.

The chain joins TRBV7-8 to TRBJ1-1, with TRBD1 matching over 8 bases. The J segment lost 6 bases and the V segment lost 5 bases, leaving 11 bases of the junction unmatched. The germline V gene has CDR1 SGHVS and CDR2 FQNEAQ. This CDR3 has 15 residues. The CDR3 here is CASSVSGTGRPEAFF. The DNA of the CDR3 is TGTGCCAGCAGCGTATCCGGGACAGGACGTCCTGAAGCTTTCTTT. The full variable domain, in which reference TRBV7-8 and TRBJ1-1 provide the parts outside the CDR3, is GAGVSQSPRYKVAKRGQDVALRCDPISGHVSLFWYQQALGQGPEFLTYFQNEAQLDKSGLPSDRFFAERPEGSVSTLKIQRTQQEDSAVYLCASSVSGTGRPEAFFGQGTRLTVV.

V gene TRBV19 combines with J gene TRBJ1-1, with 8 bases identical to TRBD1. This CDR3 is built from 14 residues. The V and J ends lost 5 bases and 3 bases, in that order; junction bases with no gene match: 5. Per the germline V gene, CDR1 is LNHDA and CDR2 is SQIVND (reference sequence). The CDR3 here is CASSAGQVYTEAFF. CDR3 DNA: TGTGCCAGTAGTGCGGGACAGGTGTACACTGAAGCTTTCTTT.

The rearrangement links TRBV6-4 to TRBJ1-1; possible D gene TRBD1, 5 bases. This CDR3 has 14 residues. V gave up 7 bases and J gave up 2 bases, with 14 bases separating them. The germline V gene encodes CDR1 MRHNA and CDR2 SNTAGT. The CDR3, as DNA: TGTGCCAGCACTAGGCAGGGAATAAACACTGAAGCTTTCTTT. This translates into CASTRQGINTEAFF.

This chain uses TRBV6-4 with TRBJ2-1; 7 bases agree with TRBD1. The germline gives CDR1 MRHNA, CDR2 SNTAGT. V shed 6 bases, J shed 3 bases, and the junction held 2 bases outside the gene matches. The CDR3 length is 13 residues. CDR3 nucleotide sequence: TGTGCCAGCAGCCGGGACAGCTACAATGAGCAGTTCTTC. Translated, it gives CASSRDSYNEQFF.